This T cell receptor beta chain was profiled in a study of cytomegalovirus exposure and HLA in healthy donors. Findings of the study overall: The study assumed roughly uniform donor sequencing depth for presence/absence analyses.

A remark on this clone: Its antigen remains unidentified.

Primers for the PCR totalled 60 Vbeta and 13 Jbeta. Here immunoSEQ multiplex PCR was the method, and the copy in TCRdb shows in-frame clones only, minus some. The sample holds some 52,000 clones, about three quarters seen once. V was pared by 3 bases and J by 2 bases, with 13 bases between. CDR1 and CDR2 from the germline V gene are MNHEY and SMNVEV (reference sequence). This CDR3 comprises 15 residues. The sample was PBMCs. This chain joins TRBV27 and TRBJ1-1; possibly TRBD1 for D (6 bases). This receptor was obtained from a man between 18 and 35 years old in good health and CMV-seronegative. In DNA form, the CDR3 reads TGTGCCAGCAGTTTTTCGCCCGGGACAAACACTGAAGCTTTCTTT. It translates to CASSFSPGTNTEAFF.